This T cell receptor beta chain emerged from a study of blood T cell repertoires in COVID-19. Inclusive of both ends, the CDR3 amounts to 19 amino acids. In the case of this clone: The DNA is left out, because the CDR3 cannot be placed on it with certainty; the CDR3 is given as TCRdb lists it.

Some clones are missing from TCRdb's copy, which holds only in-frame ones; the method was immunoSEQ multiplex PCR. The sample holds 300,000 to 350,000 clones; under 90% are singletons and the top ten take roughly 10%. This chain uses TRBV21-1 with TRBJ1-5. TRBV21-1 corresponds to a pseudogene. The sequence was collected from a woman aged 30 to 39 who had recovered from COVID-19. Sequenced: PBMCs or T cells enriched from blood (not recorded which). The CDR3: CARKLKKGVGGGSNQPQHF.